This T cell receptor (beta chain) was sequenced during a study of cytomegalovirus exposure and HLA in healthy donors (dated by TCRdb to between 2016 and 2019). For context, the study as a whole: In an earlier analysis of 587 of the donors, roughly 300 Gb of sequence data and about 110 million unique TCR beta sequences from roughly 190 million T cells were reported. Genome-wide SNP genotypes for about three fifths of the roughly 670 donors were used in a later genetic analysis, which treated that subset as a discovery cohort. An early release that covered about 640 HLA-typed donors contained approximately 300 gigabases of sequencing data and tens of millions of unique TCR sequences. In an earlier analysis of over 550 of the donors, high-throughput TCR beta sequencing was used to judge whether each TCR beta V gene segment behaved as functional or pseudogenic. Besides the first cohort of 500 to 700 subjects, a separate validation cohort made up of over a hundred different subjects was used. The study aimed to test whether cataloging public T cell receptors could reveal signatures of past pathogen exposure. All discovery cohort repertoires had been generated on a single sequencing platform. Donor age, sex, ethnicity and CMV serostatus were compiled together with the repertoire data. The study profiled the T cell repertoires of approximately 700 subjects by immunosequencing and related them to cytomegalovirus serostatus. Of the roughly 400 genotyped donors, about 80% fell in the genetic ancestry cluster associated with self-reported Caucasian donors. HLA typing covered class I and class II loci at four-digit resolution. Rather than using new phenotypic data, the later analysis identified candidate immune exposures from TCR beta sequences and from how often those sequences occurred across donors. Typing coverage differed by locus: A, B, C, DRB1 and DQB1 were typed in roughly 629-640 donors, DQA1 in 500 to 550, DPA1 in some 570, and DPB1 in 450 to 490. To predict cytomegalovirus infection status, the study combined high-throughput TCR immunosequencing, statistical association of individual TCRs with disease status, and machine learning. Across 300 to 500 genotyped donors of the cohort, an average of about 200,000 unique TCR beta nucleotide sequences per donor were sequenced, and roughly 17% of those sequences were non-productive. Because of strong linkage in the cohort, 5 or 6 DR-DQ haplotypes were treated as single units for association and clustering. A later analysis re-examined previously published TCR beta repertoires from more than 550 donors and added high-resolution HLA genotyping to investigate patterns of TCR occurrence. Findings and caveats that apply to the study as a whole: A further reported finding was that TCR beta sequences accurately predicted the HLA-A and HLA-B alleles for most subjects in the first cohort. Most TCR sequences were observed very rarely across donors, whereas some public TCRs were present in many individuals. A group of highly shared sequence variants was considered likely to be a technical artifact of the sequencing pipeline. In both the original and validation cohorts, the classifier was reported to diagnose cytomegalovirus status with high specificity and sensitivity. In a later analysis, HLA-associated TCR beta chains were found to be more clonally expanded and to have lower generation probabilities than equally common non-associated chains. In a later analysis, most CMV-associated TCR beta chains were found to appear HLA-restricted, with HLA associations seemingly driven largely by CMV exposure. In this cohort, only TCR beta chains were sequenced, and detectable features were limited by the absence of alpha or paired-chain data. When HLA alleles, especially DR and DQ, strongly co-occurred, TCR associations were difficult to assign to individual alleles. The authors suggested that the approach could potentially be generalized to other disease states and immunological phenotypes. The earlier analysis of 587 of the donors excluded seventeen rarely observed V segments, including chromosome 9 orphons, because counts were too low. At a false discovery rate of 0.05, a later analysis linked some 17,000 TCR beta sequences to specific HLA alleles. In a later analysis, TCR association rates were found to vary across HLA loci, with the most associated TCRs seen for DRB1 alleles and the fewest for HLA-C alleles. According to a later genetic analysis, donors in an Asian-associated ancestry cluster had fewer N-insertions in productive TCRs than the roughly 660-donor mean. The presence/absence analyses assumed that sequencing depth was roughly uniform across donors, and that assumption may not be true. Several of the top co-occurrence clusters appeared to be linked to parvovirus B19, influenza, CMV and Epstein-Barr virus, according to a later analysis. Broadly in line with IMGT annotations, most TCR beta V segments showed up in productive rearrangements about 90% or about 30% of the time in an earlier analysis of 587 of the donors. The study gave a list of 150 to 200 TCR beta chains associated with cytomegalovirus. A later genetic analysis associated a missense DCLRE1C variant with V-gene and J-gene trimming of TCR beta chains, and an independent cohort replicated the association. CMV serostatus was the only immune exposure information available for the cohort. Linkage disequilibrium might explain the correlated functional status among segregating V segments, but an unknown experimental factor could not be excluded. In vitro tests confirmed that three of the cytomegalovirus-associated TCR beta chains recognize cytomegalovirus antigens. Some IMGT-functional V segments, including TRBV6-2 and TRBV6-3, could not be told apart with the 87-base-pair reads, so those segments were excluded. Because HLA typing was missing for some donors at each locus, association tests included only the typed subset.

Taken from cysteine to phenylalanine, the CDR3 has 15 residues. Here the CDR3 DNA is all that survives: 45 bases in frame from base 1. For CDR1 and CDR2, the germline V gene lists SGHDT and YYEEEE. Relative to germline, V is 1 base shorter and J is 5 bases shorter, with 12 bases between their ends. The cohort consisted of hundreds of healthy bone marrow donors. At the time of sampling, all cohort members were nominally healthy, though unrecorded immune exposures were likely present. The donor tested CMV seronegative and was one of the 352 seronegative cohort members. Each donor provided a peripheral blood sample, and peripheral blood mononuclear cells were used for TCR beta sequencing. Genomic DNA was extracted from the blood cell samples with the Qiagen DNeasy Blood Extraction Kit. Library preparation used the immunoSEQ multiplex PCR assay. For the multiplex PCR, a mixture combining 60 forward primers for TCR Vbeta segments and 13 reverse primers for TCR Jbeta segments was used. The CDR3 region of rearranged TCR beta genes was amplified from genomic DNA by a multiplex PCR assay. On the Illumina HiSeq System, the amplified TCR beta libraries were sequenced as 87-base-pair reads. The source study handled its data this way. A later analysis counted approximately 76 million unique TCR beta chains across the 666 repertoires, and around 9.9 million of these chains were shared by at least two donors. Raw reads were error-corrected and collapsed into unique sequences by a nearest-neighbor algorithm in which closely related sequences were merged to remove PCR and sequencing errors. CDR3 sequences were aligned to IMGT reference sequences to assign V, D and J gene segments. Each retained sequence needed at least a six-nucleotide match to both a V gene segment and a J gene segment. A rearrangement was called productive if the CDR3 had no stop codons and remained in frame with V and J, and every other rearrangement was called non-productive. CDR3 was defined according to IMGT convention as the region running from the second conserved V-encoded cysteine to the conserved J-encoded phenylalanine. In an earlier analysis of roughly 610 of the donors, sequences lacking an unambiguous match to a single V gene segment were excluded. An earlier analysis of 587 of the donors called V segments functional above 56.7% productive rearrangements and segregating when the between-donor standard deviation exceeded 5%. To diagnose cytomegalovirus status from the catalog of TCR beta chain sequences, a statistical classification framework was built. In a later analysis, TCR nucleotide sequences were compared against IMGT/GENE-DB human TR gene sequences so that V and J genes could be assigned. The TCRdist pipeline was used in a later analysis to assign CDR3 sequences and most-parsimonious VDJ recombination scenarios. In a later analysis, each TCR beta chain was defined by its CDR3 amino acid sequence together with its V-gene family, and reads without a unique V-gene family were excluded. A later analysis removed several hundred highly shared, low-generation-probability nucleotide sequences to deal with suspected cross-contamination and a sequencing artifact. A later analysis calculated a clonal expansion index for each public chain from normalized within-repertoire ranks of inferred template counts. In a later analysis, generation probabilities were computed with a VDJ recombination model fitted to out-of-frame rearrangements, and the resulting probabilities were checked against IGoR. In a later analysis, TCR-TCR, TCR-HLA and TCR-CMV co-occurrence was scored with hypergeometric tests, and a repertoire-size bias correction was applied to TCR pairs. A later analysis estimated false discovery rates by permuting HLA or CMV assignments 20 times. A later analysis grouped co-occurring TCRs with DBSCAN, adding TCRdist sequence similarity when clustering within HLA-allele-positive subsets. For co-occurrence clustering, repertoires with fewer than 30,000 or more than 120,000 public chains were excluded, along with 4 to 6 repertoires with anomalous nucleotide sharing. The table comes from immuneACCESS by way of TCRdb, which keeps in-frame sequences with V and J called. Part of the clones is missing from these tables; in studies checked, under half for an unresolved V gene and the rest for unknown reasons. V and J calls and clone size are copied from that table; D and trimming were computed from the DNA. Counted in this sample were some 150,000 clones; around 79% of them appeared once. More than 1.1% of the sample is held by the ten biggest clonotypes.

A remark on this clone: Its cognate antigen has yet to be identified. Base qualities are missing; no much larger clone stands one base away.

The TCR comes from a woman in her thirties or forties in good health and CMV-seronegative. The receptor chain draws on TRBV5-6 and TRBJ2-2, and possibly TRBD2, on 6 matching bases. Sequenced: PBMCs. Here is the DNA: TGTGCCAGCAGCTTGTTGACTCGGGGGACCGGGGAGCTGTTTTTT. Its protein is CASSLLTRGTGELFF.